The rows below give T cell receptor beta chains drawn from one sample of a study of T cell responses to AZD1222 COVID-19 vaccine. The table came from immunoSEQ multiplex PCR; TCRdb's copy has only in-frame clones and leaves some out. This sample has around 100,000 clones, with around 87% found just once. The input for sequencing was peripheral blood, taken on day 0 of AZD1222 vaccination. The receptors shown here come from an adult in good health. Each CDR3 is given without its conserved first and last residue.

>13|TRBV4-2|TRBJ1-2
ASSQERTANYGYT
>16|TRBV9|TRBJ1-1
ASSQNPGQATLNTEAF
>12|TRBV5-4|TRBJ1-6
ASSFSGMNSPLH
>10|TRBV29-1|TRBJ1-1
SALGVNTEAF
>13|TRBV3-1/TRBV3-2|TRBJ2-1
ASSQDAGPYNEQF
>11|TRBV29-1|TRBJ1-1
SGSGQLNTEAF
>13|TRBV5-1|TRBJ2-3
ASSSVGVSTDTQY
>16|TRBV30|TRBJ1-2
AWREFGPRKGPNYGYT
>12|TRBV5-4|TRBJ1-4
ASSLQVGNEKLF
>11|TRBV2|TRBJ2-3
ASSPFGEDTQY
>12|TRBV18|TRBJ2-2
ASSPLSGVGELF
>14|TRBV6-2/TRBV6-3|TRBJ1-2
ASSYPGQGEDGGYT
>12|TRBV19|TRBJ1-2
ASSGTGGAEGYT
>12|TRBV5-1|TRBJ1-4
ASSFGRRNEKLF
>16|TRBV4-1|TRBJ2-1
ASSQAGTSGIIGNEQF
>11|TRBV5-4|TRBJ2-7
ASSFPGGREQY
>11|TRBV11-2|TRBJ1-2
ASSPPRRNGYT
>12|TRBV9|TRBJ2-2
ASVAGANTGELF
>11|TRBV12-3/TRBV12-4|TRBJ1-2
ASSSRRFYGYT
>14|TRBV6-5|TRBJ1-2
ASSYPQDFPRYGYT
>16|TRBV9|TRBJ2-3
ASSPTSGGTLYTDTQY
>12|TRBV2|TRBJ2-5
ASSSGGLGETQY
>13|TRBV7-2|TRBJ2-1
ASSLGFGSYNEQF
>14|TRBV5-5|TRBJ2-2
ASSPQGSGRTGELF
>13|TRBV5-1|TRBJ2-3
ASRPLGSRTDTQY
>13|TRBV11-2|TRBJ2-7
ASRPPAYSSYEQY
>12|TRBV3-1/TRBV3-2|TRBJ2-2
ASTDRQNTGELF
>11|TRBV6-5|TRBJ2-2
ASRWGNTGELF
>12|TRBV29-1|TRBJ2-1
SVEGAGVYNEQF
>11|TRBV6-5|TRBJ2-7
ASDSRAQYEQY
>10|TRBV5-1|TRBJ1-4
ASSLAGEKLF
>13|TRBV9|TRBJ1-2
ASSAPGGAYYGYT
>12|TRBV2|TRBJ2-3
ASSGLAGADTQY
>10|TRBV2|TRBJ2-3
ASSELGDTQY
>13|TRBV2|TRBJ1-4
ASSLGGDLNEKLF
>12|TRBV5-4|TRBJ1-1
ASRQQGDNTEAF
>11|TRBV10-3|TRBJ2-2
ASLPGDTGELF
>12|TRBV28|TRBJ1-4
ASSPTGLNEKLF
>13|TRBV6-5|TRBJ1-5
ASSYRASSNQPQH